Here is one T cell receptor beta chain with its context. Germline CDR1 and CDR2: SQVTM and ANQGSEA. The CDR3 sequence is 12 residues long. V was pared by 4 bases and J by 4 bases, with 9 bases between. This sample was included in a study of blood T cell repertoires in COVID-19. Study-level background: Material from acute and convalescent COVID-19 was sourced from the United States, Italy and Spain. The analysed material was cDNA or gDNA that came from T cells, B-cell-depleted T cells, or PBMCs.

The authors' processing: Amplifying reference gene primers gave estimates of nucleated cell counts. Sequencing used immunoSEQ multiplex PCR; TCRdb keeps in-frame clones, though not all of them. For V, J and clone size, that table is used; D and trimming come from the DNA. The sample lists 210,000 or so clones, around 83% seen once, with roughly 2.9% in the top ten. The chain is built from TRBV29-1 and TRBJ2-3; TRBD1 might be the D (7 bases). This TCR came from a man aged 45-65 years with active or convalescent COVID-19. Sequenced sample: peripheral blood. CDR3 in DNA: TGCAGCGTTGGCAGGGGGGCAGATACGCAGTATTTT. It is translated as CSVGRGADTQYF.